These 29 T cell receptor beta chains share one sample of origin, sequenced in a study of T cell responses to AZD1222 COVID-19 vaccine. Assay used: immunoSEQ multiplex PCR; TCRdb lists only in-frame clones, some missing. The sample carries some 130,000 clones, 80% to 95% recorded once. The starting material was peripheral blood, obtained 28 days after the second AZD1222 dose. All receptors derive from an adult who received the AZD1222 COVID-19 vaccine.

The chain joins TRBV7-2 to TRBJ2-7, with 13 bases fitting TRBD2. The CDR3 length is 15 residues. V shed 5 bases and J 5 bases; nucleotides not matched to a gene: 6. Germline-derived CDR1 and CDR2 are SGHTA and FQGNSA. The CDR3 DNA is TGTGCCAGCAGCCTAGGACTAGCGGGAGACGACGAGCAGTACTTC. It codes for CASSLGLAGDDEQYF.

The gene calls are TRBV12-3 or TRBV12-4 and TRBJ2-5; 9 bases map to TRBD1. This CDR3 has 13 residues. The trim removed 6 bases at V and 3 bases at J, leaving 2 bases unmatched. The CDR3 sequence is CASSWTGEETQYF. CDR3 nucleotides: TGTGCCAGCAGCTGGACAGGGGAAGAGACCCAGTACTTC.

The chain joins TRBV11-2 to TRBJ2-2; TRBD1 agrees at 10 bases. V was pared by 4 bases and J by 4 bases, with 0 bases of the junction left unmatched. Per germline, CDR1 SGHAT and CDR2 FQNNGV. The CDR3 has 14 amino acids. Here the CDR3 reads CASSWTGGTGELFF. CDR3 DNA sequence: TGTGCCAGCAGCTGGACAGGGGGCACCGGGGAGCTGTTTTTT.

The rearrangement joins TRBV12-3 or TRBV12-4 to TRBJ1-5; D is uncertain. CDR3 length equals 12 residues. V was trimmed by 6 bases and J by 4 bases, leaving 7 bases between them. CDR3 in amino acids: CASSPNNQPQHF. As DNA, the CDR3 is TGTGCCAGCAGCCCCAATAATCAGCCCCAGCATTTT.

This clone was observed a single time. The chain combines TRBV7-9 with TRBJ2-1; 7 nucleotides align to TRBD1. Per germline, CDR1 SEHNR and CDR2 FQNEAQ (reference sequence). J was trimmed by 8 bases and V by 5 bases; bases with no gene match: 3. This CDR3 region has 12 residues. CDR3 DNA sequence: TGTGCCAGCAGCCCGACAGGGTATGAGCAGTTCTTC. Protein sequence: CASSPTGYEQFF. Full variable domain (remainder filled in from reference TRBV7-9 and TRBJ2-1): DTGVSQNPRHKITKRGQNVTFRCDPISEHNRLYWYRQTLGQGPEFLTYFQNEAQLEKSRLLSDRFSAERPKGSFSTLEIQRTEQGDSAMYLCASSPTGYEQFFGPGTRLTVL.

The chain links TRBV5-8 to TRBJ1-2; maybe TRBD1 (5 bases). V lost 6 bases and J 8 bases, leaving 20 bases between the germline ends. The germline CDR1 and CDR2 sequences are SGHTS and YDEGEE. This CDR3 has 14 amino acids. CDR3: CASTGAGGAPGYTF. DNA of the CDR3: TGTGCCAGCACCGGGGCGGGAGGGGCGCCCGGCTACACCTTC.

The genes are TRBV2 and TRBJ2-5; possible D gene TRBD2, 5 bases. This CDR3 contains 15 residues. Trimming left V 8 bases short and J 9 bases short, with 25 bases between. CDR1 is SNHLY, CDR2 FYNNEI, per germline. The CDR3 DNA reads as TGTGCCAGCGACCGGCTAGACTTCGGGGTAGTGGCCCAGTACTTC. Translating it yields CASDRLDFGVVAQYF.

This clone appeared once. V and J are TRBV3-1 (or the pseudogene TRBV3-2) and TRBJ1-1; D not certain. This CDR3 contains 14 residues. The germline V gene encodes CDR1 LGHDT and CDR2 YNNKEL (reference sequence). V lost 0 bases and J 5 bases, leaving 10 bases between the germline ends. In DNA form, the CDR3 reads TGTGCCAGCAGCCAAGACAGCGCGAGTACTGAAGCTTTCTTT. This encodes CASSQDSASTEAFF.

The count of this clone is one. The chain is built from TRBV30 and TRBJ1-2; D gene ambiguous. This CDR3 has 11 amino acids. Trimming shortened V by 1 base and J by 6 bases, and 6 bases separated the two germline ends. Germline assignment: CDR1 GTSNPN and CDR2 SVGIG (reference sequence). CDR3 sequence: CAWSGGNGYTF. DNA of the CDR3: TGTGCCTGGAGTGGGGGAAATGGCTACACCTTC.

This chain uses TRBV6-1 with TRBJ1-2, with 8 bases fitting TRBD1. V gave up 3 bases and J gave up 4 bases; unmatched junction bases: 7. Looked up from germline, CDR1 is MNHNS and CDR2 is SASEGT. This CDR3 contains 15 residues. The CDR3 reads CASSDIGQGSYGYTF. Written as DNA, the CDR3 is TGTGCCAGCAGTGATATTGGACAGGGAAGCTATGGCTACACCTTC.

V gene TRBV9 combines with J gene TRBJ2-3, with 11 nucleotides matching TRBD1. The germline V gene encodes CDR1 SGDLS and CDR2 YYNGEE. The CDR3 length is 14 residues. Losses at the gene ends were 0 bases for V and 8 bases for J; bases not matched to a gene: 2. CDR3 region: CASSVGTGGSTQYF. Written as DNA, the CDR3 is TGTGCCAGCAGCGTAGGGACAGGGGGCAGTACGCAGTATTTT.

The V gene is TRBV12-3 or TRBV12-4, the J gene TRBJ1-4; maybe TRBD1 (5 bases). Between the trimmed V and J ends, which lost 10 bases and 7 bases, there was a span of 16 bases. The CDR3 consists of 13 residues. The CDR3 DNA is TGTGCCACCCGGCCAGGGAGCTTTGAAAAACTGTTTTTT. Translated, it gives CATRPGSFEKLFF.

The rearrangement joins TRBV6-2 or TRBV6-3 to TRBJ1-1; D unresolved. Germline loops: CDR1 MNHEY, CDR2 SVGEGT. The CDR3 consists of 18 residues. Trimming shortened V by 2 bases and J by 1 base, and 20 bases separated the two germline ends. This CDR3 is CASSYGVGRLSRNTEAFF. CDR3 bases: TGTGCCAGCAGTTACGGCGTCGGCAGGCTTAGTAGGAACACTGAAGCTTTCTTT.

V is TRBV25-1 and J is TRBJ1-2; D unclear. CDR1 MGHDK and CDR2 SYGVNS come from the germline V gene. Trimming took off 2 bases at V and 3 bases at J, with 1 base between the two ends. The CDR3 extends over 11 amino acids. The CDR3 spells CASSEDYGYTF. Here the CDR3 DNA reads TGTGCCAGCAGTGAAGACTATGGCTACACCTTC.

The chain carries TRBV20-1 and TRBJ2-1, with D maybe TRBD1 (5 bases). Germline lookup yields CDR1 DFQATT and CDR2 SNEGSKA (reference sequence). This CDR3 contains 11 residues. Trimming cost V 6 bases and J 9 bases, with 12 bases left between them. CDR3 nucleotide sequence: TGCAGTGCGTCCAGGGCTAGTGAGCAGTTCTTC. This translates into CSASRASEQFF.

V gene TRBV7-9 combines with J gene TRBJ1-3, with TRBD1 matching over 7 bases. With V trimmed by 6 bases and J by 4 bases, 6 bases remained unmatched. CDR3 length: 14 residues. The germline CDR1 and CDR2 sequences are SEHNR and FQNEAQ (reference sequence). The CDR3, as DNA: TGTGCCAGCAGACAACAGGGGACGGGAAACACCATATATTTT. It translates to CASRQQGTGNTIYF.

This chain's CDR3 is CAWSVGLAGANEQFF. For the CDR3, the DNA is TGTGCCTGGAGTGTTGGACTAGCGGGGGCCAATGAGCAGTTCTTC. This chain links TRBV30 with TRBJ2-1, with TRBD2 identical over 13 bases. The ends lost 0 bases at V and 6 bases at J; junction bases unmatched: 2. The CDR3 is 15 residues long. Germline values: CDR1 GTSNPN, CDR2 SVGIG (reference sequence). The complete variable domain, with remaining parts taken from reference TRBV30 and TRBJ2-1, reads SQTIHQWPATLVQPVGSPLSLECTVEGTSNPNLYWYRQAAGRGLQLLFYSVGIGQISSEVPQNLSASRPQDRQFILSSKKLLLSDSGFYLCAWSVGLAGANEQFFGPGTRLTVL.

The chain combines TRBV19 with TRBJ1-1; D remains unclear. CDR3 size: 13 residues. CDR1 LNHDA and CDR2 SQIVND come from the germline V gene (reference sequence). V was shortened by 3 bases and J by 1 base, with 6 bases between the two germline ends. The CDR3 loop is CASSISTNTEAFF. CDR3 DNA: TGTGCCAGTAGTATCTCCACGAACACTGAAGCTTTCTTT. Drawing the rest from reference TRBV19 and TRBJ1-1, the complete variable domain is DGGITQSPKYLFRKEGQNVTLSCEQNLNHDAMYWYRQDPGQGLRLIYYSQIVNDFQKGDIAEGYSVSREKKESFPLTVTSAQKNPTAFYLCASSISTNTEAFFGQGTRLTVV.

The V and J genes are TRBV6-2 or TRBV6-3 and TRBJ1-6; 8 bases map to TRBD1. Germline values: CDR1 MNHEY, CDR2 SVGEGT. V lost 6 bases to trimming and J lost 6 bases; unmatched junction nucleotides: 10. The CDR3 has 16 residues. The CDR3 reads CASSPMTGVTNSPLHF. CDR3 DNA: TGTGCCAGCAGCCCTATGACAGGGGTAACTAATTCACCCCTCCACTTT.

This clone has just a few counts. The V gene is TRBV7-3, the J gene TRBJ2-7; 10 bases fit TRBD2. CDR1 and CDR2 from the germline V gene are SGHTA and FQGTGA. The CDR3 totals 15 residues. With V trimmed by 5 bases and J by 6 bases, 10 bases remained unmatched. The CDR3 reads CASSPGASGRLEQYF. As DNA, the CDR3 is TGTGCCAGCAGCCCAGGGGCTAGCGGGAGACTCGAGCAGTACTTC. Based on the CDR3 plus reference TRBV7-3 and TRBJ2-7, the full variable domain is GAGVSQTPSNKVTEKGKYVELRCDPISGHTALYWYRQSLGQGPEFLIYFQGTGAADDSGLPNDRFFAVRPEGSVSTLKIQRTERGDSAVYLCASSPGASGRLEQYFGPGTRLTVT.

V is TRBV13 and J is TRBJ2-1; 11 bases are shared with TRBD2. Germline V CDR1 and CDR2: PRHDT, FYEKMQ (reference sequence). Unmatched junction bases numbered 8, after V lost 4 bases and J lost 9 bases. The CDR3 spans 15 residues. The CDR3 coding sequence is TGTGCCAGCAGCTACCTAGCGGGGGGCGGGAGTGAGCAGTTCTTC. Amino acids: CASSYLAGGGSEQFF.

The V gene is TRBV10-2, the J gene TRBJ1-4, with D perhaps matching TRBD1 (5 bases). This CDR3 has 13 amino acids. The V gene lost 10 bases and the J gene lost 6 bases, with 15 bases spanning the gap. Germline CDR1 is WSHSY and CDR2 is SAAADI. CDR3 in amino acids: CATRDSADEKLFF. CDR3 DNA: TGCGCCACACGAGACAGTGCGGATGAAAAACTGTTTTTT.

J is TRBJ1-2 and V is TRBV7-2; TRBD1 is a possible D gene (6 bases). The CDR3 covers 15 residues. The germline V gene has CDR1 SGHTA and CDR2 FQGNSA. The ends were cut back, 6 bases at V and 2 bases at J, with 16 bases in the middle. The CDR3 DNA reads as TGTGCCAGCAGACTAGTCCCGGGGGCAAACTATGGCTACACCTTC. As protein: CASRLVPGANYGYTF.

The chain uses TRBV28 and TRBJ1-6; 8 positions agree with TRBD1. The germline V gene has CDR1 MDHEN and CDR2 SYDVKM. The junction had 13 bases not matched to a gene; V was cut back by 5 bases and J by 7 bases. The CDR3 sequence is 17 residues long. The CDR3 DNA is TGTGCCAGCAGTCTCCCCCGGACAGGGTGGGGGAATTCACCCCTCCACTTT. Protein sequence: CASSLPRTGWGNSPLHF.

This chain joins TRBV4-1 and TRBJ1-1, with D possibly being TRBD1 (5 bases). The CDR3 has 15 amino acids. Trimming pared 2 bases from V and 1 base from J, leaving 11 bases between. In germline, CDR1 is MGHRA, CDR2 YSYEKL. The CDR3, as DNA: TGCGCCAGCAGCCAACCGGACGGGGGGAACACTGAAGCTTTCTTT. Protein sequence: CASSQPDGGNTEAFF.

This clone appeared a single time. This chain links TRBV13 with TRBJ1-4; maybe TRBD1 (6 bases). The CDR3 totals 12 residues. The V and J ends lost 2 bases and 11 bases respectively, with 9 bases between them. Germline CDR1 reads PRHDT; CDR2 reads FYEKMQ (reference sequence). CDR3 coding DNA: TGTGCCAGCAGCTTACCCGGACAGAAACTGTTTTTT. Amino acids: CASSLPGQKLFF.

J is TRBJ2-2 and V is TRBV5-6, with D perhaps matching TRBD1 (6 bases). CDR3 length: 16 amino acids. Germline V gene sequence: CDR1 SGHDT, CDR2 YYEEEE. Trimming took 4 bases from V and 0 from J, leaving 13 bases between them. This CDR3 is CASSPLTGANTGELFF. CDR3 DNA sequence: TGTGCCAGCAGCCCTCTGACAGGCGCGAACACCGGGGAGCTGTTTTTT.

The chain combines TRBV5-1 with TRBJ1-2, with D uncertain. The germline V and J ends were trimmed by 4 bases and 1 base, with 8 bases remaining between them. The CDR3 length is 13 residues. Germline-derived CDR1 and CDR2 are SGHRS and YFSETQ. The CDR3 nucleotides read TGCGCCAGCAGCGCGGACGGTAACTATGGCTACACCTTC. Protein product: CASSADGNYGYTF.

This clone was seen once. The chain is built from TRBV13 and TRBJ1-1; D possibly corresponds to TRBD1 (5 bases). This CDR3 is built from 17 residues. The V and J ends lost 0 bases and 1 base respectively, with 15 bases between them. Germline-derived CDR1 and CDR2 are PRHDT and FYEKMQ (reference sequence). Written as DNA, the CDR3 is TGTGCCAGCAGCTTAGGGTGGGGCGGGGCAAGGAACACTGAAGCTTTCTTT. Translation: CASSLGWGGARNTEAFF.